Given below is one T cell receptor (beta chain) in context. The antigen is unknown. This specimen comes from a study of cytomegalovirus exposure and HLA in healthy donors. Germline CDR1 is SGHRS and CDR2 is YFSETQ. V was pared by 4 bases and J by 0 bases, with 5 bases of the junction left unmatched. This CDR3 region has 18 residues. Study-wide results and caveats: Associated with cytomegalovirus, according to the listing, were about 160 TCR beta chains.

The assay was immunoSEQ multiplex PCR, and TCRdb's table has in-frame clones only and misses some. The sample contains about 200,000 clones, 80% to 90% of which appear only once. The sample was PBMCs. The rearrangement uses TRBV5-1 and TRBJ2-2; 14 positions agree with TRBD2. This TCR was recovered from a woman in her twenties or thirties in good health and CMV-seronegative. In DNA, the CDR3 is TGCGCCAGCAGCCCCCGGACTAGCGGGAGGACGAACACCGGGGAGCTGTTTTTT. Amino acid sequence: CASSPRTSGRTNTGELFF.